One sample yielded the 4 T cell receptor beta chains listed below, sequenced in a study of CXCR3-negative and CXCR3-positive naive CD8 T cells. Findings and caveats of the study: Hydrophobicity was higher for TRB CDR3s found in CXCR3-positive naive cells than in CXCR3-negative naive cells.

For these TCRs, the target antigens are not known. The libraries of TRB cDNA were constructed through 5' RACE using UMI labels. TCRdb re-called the 5' RACE reads and catalogs CDR3 proteins one per entry, DNA excluded. Its clone listing holds 150,000 to 160,000 distinct CDR3 sequences. Sequenced material: naive CXCR3+ CD8+ T cells from blood. Described subset: CD45RO-CCR7+CD27+CD95- naive CD8+ T cells expressing CXCR3 (TNR3+). The source is a human donor in good health. Some clones in this sample may be carry-over from other donors' samples.

The V call is TRBV7-3, the J call TRBJ2-3; TCRdb's D call of TRBD2 is untestable without DNA. CDR3 size: 19 residues. Germline-derived CDR1 and CDR2 are SGHTA and FQGTGA. The CDR3 protein is CASSLYASGLAGLADTQYF.

CDR3 in amino acids: CSAKNLAASYNEQFF. The rearrangement links TRBV20-1 to TRBJ2-1; TCRdb proposes TRBD2, but this gene call is untestable without DNA. The V gene's germline CDR1 is DFQATT and CDR2 SNEGSKA (reference sequence). The CDR3 totals 15 residues.

This chain uses TRBV4-1 with TRBJ1-2; TCRdb picks TRBD1, but there is no DNA to check that call. Germline V gene lookup returns CDR1 MGHRA and CDR2 YSYEKL. CDR3 length equals 13 residues. The CDR3 region is CASSQQGGYGYTF.

The chain employs TRBV9 and TRBJ1-5; absent DNA, TCRdb's TRBD1 call cannot be checked. CDR1 is SGDLS, CDR2 YYNGEE, per germline. CDR3 size: 18 residues. CDR3 sequence: CASSVLGDTGVINQPQHF.